The 18 T cell receptor beta chains below were found in one sample sequenced in a study of T-cell reconstitution after alpha-beta-depleted transplantation in children. As it was prepared, the TCRbeta library received unique molecular identifiers. TCRdb fed the PCR reads into MiXCR, producing one record per CDR3 protein. The table includes some 300,000 distinct CDR3 sequences, around 10% detected once. The sequenced sample was PBMCs from the stem cell graft donor, obtained from the stem cell graft. All receptors derive from a human donor who donated a stem cell graft to a child with acute lymphoblastic leukemia.

This sequence joins TRBV10-3 and TRBJ2-1; TRBD2 agrees at 12 bases. Per the germline V gene, CDR1 is ENHRY and CDR2 is SYGVKD. Trimming cost V 3 bases and J 0 bases; bases outside gene matches: 9. The CDR3 has 19 amino acids. CDR3 sequence (DNA): TGTGCCATCAGTGACCCCTGGACTAGCGGGACGGTCTCCTACAATGAGCAGTTCTTC. Amino acids: CAISDPWTSGTVSYNEQFF.

V and J are TRBV9 and TRBJ2-1; D tentatively reads TRBD1 or TRBD2 (5 bases each). The CDR3 is made up of 11 amino acids. Trimming took 3 bases from V and 10 from J, leaving 8 bases between them. CDR1 and CDR2 (germline): SGDLS, YYNGEE. CDR3 region: CASSERDEQFF. The CDR3 coding sequence is TGTGCCAGCAGCGAGAGGGACGAGCAGTTCTTC. The full variable domain, in which reference TRBV9 and TRBJ2-1 provide the parts outside the CDR3, is DSGVTQTPKHLITATGQRVTLRCSPRSGDLSVYWYQQSLDQGLQFLIQYYNGEERAKGNILERFSAQQFPDLHSELNLSSLELGDSALYFCASSERDEQFFGPGTRLTVL.

This chain links TRBV27 with TRBJ2-3; TRBD1 aligns across 8 bases. The junction had 4 bases not matched to a gene; V was cut back by 4 bases and J by 1 base. The CDR3 has 15 amino acids. In germline, CDR1 is MNHEY, CDR2 SMNVEV (reference sequence). The CDR3 is CASSSGGRGTDTQYF. CDR3 coding DNA: TGTGCCAGCAGTTCAGGGGGCCGGGGCACAGATACGCAGTATTTT.

This clonotype was detected many times. V gene TRBV27 combines with J gene TRBJ2-1; D may be TRBD2 (5 bases). This CDR3 has 13 residues. From germline, CDR1 is MNHEY and CDR2 SMNVEV (reference sequence). V dropped 2 bases and J dropped 7 bases, with 9 bases sitting between them. The CDR3 loop reads CASSLLAANEQFF. The CDR3 nucleotides read TGTGCCAGCAGTTTACTAGCAGCAAATGAGCAGTTCTTC.

At least ten counts were recorded for this clonotype. V and J are TRBV7-9 and TRBJ2-5; possible D gene TRBD2, 6 bases. Germline V gives CDR1 SEHNR, CDR2 FQNEAQ (reference sequence). V was pared by 2 bases and J by 2 bases, with 6 bases between. CDR3 length: 13 amino acids. The CDR3 protein is CASSLRGQETQYF. The DNA of the CDR3 is TGTGCCAGCAGCTTACGGGGGCAAGAGACCCAGTACTTC.

V and J are TRBV12-3 or TRBV12-4 and TRBJ2-5, with 7 bases that match TRBD2. V was clipped by 3 bases and J by 6 bases; unmatched bases: 10. The CDR3 loop spans 15 amino acids. CDR3 in amino acids: CASSFGRERFKTQYF. The CDR3 region has the DNA TGTGCCAGCAGTTTCGGGCGGGAGAGATTCAAGACCCAGTACTTC.

This clonotype was recorded a few times. This chain connects TRBV7-9 to TRBJ2-7; a possible D gene is TRBD2 (6 bases). This CDR3 has 15 residues. In germline, CDR1 is SEHNR, CDR2 FQNEAQ (reference sequence). The V end lost 2 bases, the J end lost 7 bases, and 18 bases lay between the germline ends. For the CDR3, the DNA is TGTGCCAGCAGCTTACGGGACTCCGGTACTGGAGAGCAGTACTTC. Amino acid sequence: CASSLRDSGTGEQYF.

The gene calls are TRBV3-1 and TRBJ2-1, with 10 bases matching TRBD2. J was trimmed by 8 bases and V by 4 bases; bases with no gene match: 11. The CDR3 is made up of 16 amino acids. Per germline, CDR1 LGHDT and CDR2 YNNKEL (reference sequence). CDR3 protein: CASSLNGASGRYEQFF. The CDR3 nucleotides are TGTGCCAGCAGCCTAAATGGGGCTAGCGGGAGATATGAGCAGTTCTTC.

In its sample, this clonotype was seen a few times. The genes are TRBV29-1 and TRBJ2-1, with 11 bases fitting TRBD2. V shed 4 bases, J shed 7 bases, and the junction held 3 bases outside the gene matches. Per germline, CDR1 SQVTM and CDR2 ANQGSEA. The CDR3 loop spans 13 amino acids. The CDR3 region is CSVGLAGGNEQFF. In nucleotides, the CDR3 is TGCAGCGTTGGGCTAGCGGGAGGAAATGAGCAGTTCTTC.

This clonotype occurred a few times. CDR3 sequence reads: CASSLRAATGRSSYEQYF. The DNA for the CDR3 is TGCGCCAGCAGCTTGAGGGCGGCCACCGGCAGGAGCTCCTACGAGCAGTACTTC. V gene TRBV5-1 combines with J gene TRBJ2-7; D call uncertain. The germline V gene has CDR1 SGHRS and CDR2 YFSETQ. The CDR3 contains 18 residues. Between the trimmed V and J ends, which lost 1 base and 0 bases, there was a span of 20 bases. Combining the CDR3 with reference TRBV5-1 and TRBJ2-7 gives the whole variable domain KAGVTQTPRYLIKTRGQQVTLSCSPISGHRSVSWYQQTPGQGLQFLFEYFSETQRNKGNFPGRFSGRQFSNSRSEMNVSTLELGDSALYLCASSLRAATGRSSYEQYFGPGTRLTVT.

The chain has TRBV30 and TRBJ2-7; the match to TRBD2 covers 10 bases. CDR1 GTSNPN and CDR2 SVGIG come from the germline V gene (reference sequence). The CDR3 has 14 residues. The J segment lost 4 bases and the V segment lost 1 base, leaving 4 bases of the junction unmatched. The CDR3 DNA reads TGTGCCTGGAGTGCCGGGACTAGCGTGTACGAGCAGTACTTC. Encoded protein: CAWSAGTSVYEQYF.

This clonotype was picked up a small number of times. V and J are TRBV28 and TRBJ1-5; 7 nucleotides agree with TRBD1. V lost 5 bases to trimming and J lost 4 bases; unmatched junction nucleotides: 5. CDR1 and CDR2 from the germline V gene are MDHEN and SYDVKM. The CDR3 consists of 14 residues. CDR3 coding DNA: TGTGCCAGCAGTCCTGGACAGGCTAATCAGCCCCAGCATTTT. This translates into CASSPGQANQPQHF.

This clonotype has more than one count but fewer than ten. The chain uses TRBV7-8 and TRBJ2-3; 8 nucleotides agree with TRBD1. From germline, CDR1 is SGHVS and CDR2 FQNEAQ. V lost 5 bases, J lost 3 bases, and 7 bases stayed unmatched. This CDR3 is built from 15 residues. DNA for the CDR3: TGTGCCAGCAGCCCTCGGACAGGGAGGACAGATACGCAGTATTTT. Its protein product is CASSPRTGRTDTQYF.

The rearrangement links TRBV29-1 to TRBJ1-1; possibly TRBD1 for D (6 bases). CDR3 size: 15 residues. CDR1 is SQVTM and CDR2 is ANQGSEA in the germline V gene. Between the trimmed V and J ends, which lost 0 bases and 0 bases, there was a span of 11 bases. The CDR3 DNA is TGCAGCGTTGAAGATGGGGGCGCGATGAACACTGAAGCTTTCTTT. Translating gives CSVEDGGAMNTEAFF.

This clonotype was recorded a few times. The chain has TRBV9 and TRBJ2-7, with D possibly matching TRBD2 (6 bases). Germline CDR1 reads SGDLS; CDR2 reads YYNGEE. V lost 0 bases and J 4 bases, leaving 11 bases between the germline ends. The CDR3 extends over 14 amino acids. The CDR3 region has the DNA TGTGCCAGCAGCGTAGGTGTGGGGGGATACGAGCAGTACTTC. Translating gives CASSVGVGGYEQYF.

This clonotype was seen more than once but under ten times. The chain combines TRBV10-3 with TRBJ1-5, with D unresolved. The germline V gene has CDR1 ENHRY and CDR2 SYGVKD. The CDR3 has 14 amino acids. Trimming left V 3 bases short and J 3 bases short, with 9 bases between. DNA of the CDR3: TGTGCCATCAGTGACGAGCCGATCAATCAGCCCCAGCATTTT. Amino acid sequence: CAISDEPINQPQHF.

This clonotype was counted only a few times. This chain uses TRBV27 with TRBJ2-7; 14 nucleotides match TRBD2. Germline V gives CDR1 MNHEY, CDR2 SMNVEV (reference sequence). J gave up 5 bases and V 6 bases, and 9 bases lay outside the gene matches. This CDR3 comprises 16 residues. The CDR3 loop reads CASSLRLAGGPNEQYF. DNA for the CDR3: TGTGCCAGCAGCCTCCGACTAGCGGGAGGGCCCAACGAGCAGTACTTC.

This chain connects TRBV20-1 to TRBJ2-5; D is possibly TRBD1 (7 bases). The CDR3 loop spans 16 amino acids. Germline lookup yields CDR1 DFQATT and CDR2 SNEGSKA (reference sequence). V was pared by 0 bases and J by 5 bases, with 19 bases between. CDR3 DNA sequence: TGCAGTGCTAGAGACTTCAGGGCAGGGGGGCGGGAGACCCAGTACTTC. Protein: CSARDFRAGGRETQYF.